This note documents a single T cell receptor beta chain sequence. No antigen is known for it. In replicate PCRs of sorted subsets, 150 to 200 ng DNA, approximately 32,000 T cell genomes, was used. Profiling relied on immunoSEQ multiplex PCR, and the TCRdb table lists in-frame clones only, not all of them. The table includes a few million clones, more than 80% detected once. CDR3 length: 12 amino acids. CDR1 and CDR2 (germline): MNHEY, SMNVEV (reference sequence). The V end was cut by 6 bases, the J end by 4 bases, with 6 bases between. The data originate from a study of shared clonotypes between healthy human individuals. Turning to the study itself: CD4 naive and memory got three plates each, CD8 naive two, CD8 memory one.

General study findings and limits: Non-shared clonotypes had lower generation probabilities than those shared by all four donors.

This receptor was identified in a young man in good health. This chain links TRBV27 with TRBJ1-4; D ambiguous. Sequencing input: naive CD4+ T cells sorted from blood. Subset in this sample: CD45RA+ positively selected. CDR3 amino acids: CASSGINEKLFF. The CDR3 DNA reads as TGTGCCAGCAGCGGCATTAATGAAAAACTGTTTTTT. Drawing the rest from reference TRBV27 and TRBJ1-4, the complete variable domain is EAQVTQNPRYLITVTGKKLTVTCSQNMNHEYMSWYRQDPGLGLRQIYYSMNVEVTDKGDVPEGYKVSRKEKRNFPLILESPSPNQTSLYFCASSGINEKLFFGSGTQLSVL.